This TCR beta chain was sequenced for a study of T-cell reconstitution after alpha-beta-depleted transplantation in children. Findings and caveats of the study: Two months or so post-transplant, alpha-beta T cells reportedly derived from several hundred expanded graft clones. Day-60 TCRbeta diversity that was high in some patients was derived from surviving recipient T cells and thymic progenitors. Diversity and T-cell counts at one year after transplant derived mostly from new T cells.

The library targeted TCRbeta and was prepared with unique molecular identifiers. TCRdb re-derived calls from the PCR reads in MiXCR, one entry per CDR3 protein. Among 100,000 to 120,000 distinct CDR3 sequences listed, 5% to 8% were seen once. The germline gives CDR1 DFQATT, CDR2 SNEGSKA (reference sequence). V lost 1 base and J 6 bases, leaving 19 bases between the germline ends. The CDR3 loop spans 16 amino acids. In regard to this clonotype: Antigen specificity is unknown.

Material: PBMCs, mostly from graft donor cells, obtained 360 days after TCRalphabeta/CD19-depleted stem cell transplant. The clonotype comes from a male patient aged 2 to 10 who had a stem cell transplant for acute lymphoblastic leukemia, so the T cells may come from the graft donor. The chain uses TRBV20-1 and TRBJ2-4, with D tentatively TRBD1 or TRBD2 (5 bases each). The CDR3 coding sequence is TGCAGTGCTAGAGGTCCCGACAATCGGGGCGGAAACATTCAGTACTTC. It translates to CSARGPDNRGGNIQYF.